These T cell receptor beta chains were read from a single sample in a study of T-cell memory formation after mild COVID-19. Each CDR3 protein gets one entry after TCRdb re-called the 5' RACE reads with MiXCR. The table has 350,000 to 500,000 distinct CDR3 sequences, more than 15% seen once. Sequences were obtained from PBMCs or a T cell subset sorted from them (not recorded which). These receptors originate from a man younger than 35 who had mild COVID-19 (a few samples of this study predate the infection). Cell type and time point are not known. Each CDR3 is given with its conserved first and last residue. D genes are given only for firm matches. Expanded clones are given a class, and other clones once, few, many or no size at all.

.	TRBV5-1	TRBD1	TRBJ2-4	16	TGCGCCAGCAGCAAAGATGCCGGGACAGGGAAAAACATTCAGTACTTC	CASSKDAGTGKNIQYF
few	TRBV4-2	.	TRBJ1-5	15	TGTGCCAGCAGCCAAGGGGGCGCTAGCAATCAGCCCCAGCATTTT	CASSQGGASNQPQHF
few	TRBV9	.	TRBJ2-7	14	TGTGCCAGCAGCCCCTCAGCGGGCTCCTACGAGCAGTACTTC	CASSPSAGSYEQYF
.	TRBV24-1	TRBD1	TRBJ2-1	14	TGTGCCACCAGCTTGGGACAGGGATACATTGAGCAGTTCTTC	CATSLGQGYIEQFF
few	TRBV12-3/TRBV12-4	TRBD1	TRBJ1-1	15	TGTGCCAGCAGCAGGGGGCGATTTAGAAAAACTGAAGCTTTCTTT	CASSRGRFRKTEAFF
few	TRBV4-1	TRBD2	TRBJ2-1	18	TGCGCCAGCAGCCCCCGCCGCGGACTAGCGGGGGGATACAATGAGCAGTTCTTC	CASSPRRGLAGGYNEQFF
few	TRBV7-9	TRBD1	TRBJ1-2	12	TGTGCCAGCAGCCAGACAGGGATTGGCTACACCTTC	CASSQTGIGYTF
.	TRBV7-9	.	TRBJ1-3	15	TGTGCCAGCAGCTTCCAGGTCTTCTCTGGAAACACCATATATTTT	CASSFQVFSGNTIYF
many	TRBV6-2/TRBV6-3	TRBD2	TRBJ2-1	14	TGTGCCAGCAGTCCCGGACTAGCAGCAGGAGAGCAGTTCTTC	CASSPGLAAGEQFF
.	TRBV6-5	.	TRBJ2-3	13	TGTGCCAGCAGGTTCCGACAGGAAGATACGCAGTATTTT	CASRFRQEDTQYF
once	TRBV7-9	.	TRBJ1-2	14	TGTGCCAGCAGCTTACCCCCAGGGACTAATGGCTACACCTTC	CASSLPPGTNGYTF
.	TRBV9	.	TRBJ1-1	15	TGTGCCAGCAGCCCGCGTAGAGAGCTGAACACTGAAGCTTTCTTT	CASSPRRELNTEAFF
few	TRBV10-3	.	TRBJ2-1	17	TGTGCCATCAGTGAGTCGGATTATGTCCGAACTTCCAATGAGCAGTTCTTC	CAISESDYVRTSNEQFF
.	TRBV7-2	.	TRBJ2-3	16	TGTGCCAGCAGCTTGCAGGGGGGGAGGGGCACAGATACGCAGTATTTT	CASSLQGGRGTDTQYF
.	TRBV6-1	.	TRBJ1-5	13	TGTGCCAGCAGGGTCAGGGGAGGTCAGCCCCAGCATTTT	CASRVRGGQPQHF
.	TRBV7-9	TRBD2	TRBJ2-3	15	TGTGCCAGCAGCTCCGGGGGGAGCGACACAGATACGCAGTATTTT	CASSSGGSDTDTQYF
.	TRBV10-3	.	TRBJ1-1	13	TGTGCCATTCGCGGGACACCGAACACTGAAGCTTTCTTT	CAIRGTPNTEAFF
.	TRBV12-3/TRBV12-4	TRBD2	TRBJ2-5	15	TGTGCCAGCGAGCTATGGGGGGGTGGGCAAGAGACCCAGTACTTC	CASELWGGGQETQYF
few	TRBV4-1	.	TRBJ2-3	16	TGCGCCAGCAGCCAAGATCGAGGGAGTAGCACAGATACGCAGTATTTT	CASSQDRGSSTDTQYF
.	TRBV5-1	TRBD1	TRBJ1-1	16	TGCGCCAGCAGCTTGGACGCAGGGGGCGCGAACACTGAAGCTTTCTTT	CASSLDAGGANTEAFF
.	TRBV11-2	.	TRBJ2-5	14	TGTGCCAGCAGGGGGGTCCGGGGAAAAGAGACCCAGTACTTC	CASRGVRGKETQYF
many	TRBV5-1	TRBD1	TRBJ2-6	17	TGCGCCAGCAGCTTGGGACAGGGTGGGTCTGGGGCCAACGTCCTGACTTTC	CASSLGQGGSGANVLTF
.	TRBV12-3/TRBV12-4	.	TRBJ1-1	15	TGTGCCAGCAGTTTCCCGGGACTTATGAACACTGAAGCTTTCTTT	CASSFPGLMNTEAFF
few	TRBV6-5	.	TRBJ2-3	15	TGTGCCAGCAGCATCAAGCGGCTTCCCACAGATACGCAGTATTTT	CASSIKRLPTDTQYF
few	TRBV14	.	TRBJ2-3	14	TGTGCCAGCAGCCAATCAACAGCGGCAAATACGCAGTATTTT	CASSQSTAANTQYF
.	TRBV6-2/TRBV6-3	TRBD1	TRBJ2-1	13	TGTGCCAGCAGTTACGGACAGGGGGTTGAGCAGTTCTTC	CASSYGQGVEQFF
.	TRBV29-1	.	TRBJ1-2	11	TGCAGCGCCGTGGGGGCGGAAGGCTACACCTTC	CSAVGAEGYTF
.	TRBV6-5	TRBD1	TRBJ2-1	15	TGTGCCAGCAGGAAGGACAGGTTTTCCTACAATGAGCAGTTCTTC	CASRKDRFSYNEQFF
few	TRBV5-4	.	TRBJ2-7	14	TGTGCCAGCAGCTTGGACAGTACCTCCTACGAGCAGTACTTC	CASSLDSTSYEQYF
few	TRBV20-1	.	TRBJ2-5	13	TGCAGTGCTGGAGGGGGGGGCCAAGAGACCCAGTACTTC	CSAGGGGQETQYF
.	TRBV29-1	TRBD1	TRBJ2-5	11	TGCAGTACAGGGGAACAAGAGACCCAGTACTTC	CSTGEQETQYF
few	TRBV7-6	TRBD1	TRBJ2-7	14	TGTGCCAGCAGCCCACGCGGGACAGGGGACGAGCAGTACTTC	CASSPRGTGDEQYF
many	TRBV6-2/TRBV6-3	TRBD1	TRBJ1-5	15	TGTGCCAGCAGTTACCACGAACGGACAGGACAGCCCCAGCATTTT	CASSYHERTGQPQHF
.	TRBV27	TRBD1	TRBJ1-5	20	TGTGCCAGCAGTTTAACGCCCCCGGGACAGGGGGGATTGAGCAATCAGCCCCAGCATTTT	CASSLTPPGQGGLSNQPQHF
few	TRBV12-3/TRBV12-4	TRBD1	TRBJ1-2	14	TGTGCCAGCAGTTTGGCCGACAGGGGATGGGGCTACACCTTC	CASSLADRGWGYTF
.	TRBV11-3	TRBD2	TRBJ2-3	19	TGTGCCAGCAGCTCGACTGACCCTAGCGGGGTTTCTAGCACAGATACGCAGTATTTT	CASSSTDPSGVSSTDTQYF
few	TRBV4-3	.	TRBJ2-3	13	TGCGCCAGCAGCCAAGAGACATACGATACGCAGTATTTT	CASSQETYDTQYF
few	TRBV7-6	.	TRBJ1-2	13	TGTGCCAGCAGTACCTCGGACGGCTATGGCTACACCTTC	CASSTSDGYGYTF
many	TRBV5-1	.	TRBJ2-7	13	TGCGCCAGCAGGGGAACAGGGCGCTACGAGCAGTACTTC	CASRGTGRYEQYF
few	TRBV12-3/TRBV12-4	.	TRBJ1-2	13	TGTGCCAGCAGTTTCACGGGGGCAAATGGCTACACCTTC	CASSFTGANGYTF
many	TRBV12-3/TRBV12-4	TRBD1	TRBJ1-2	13	TGTGCCAGCAGTCCAGGGACAGGGTTTGGCTACACCTTC	CASSPGTGFGYTF
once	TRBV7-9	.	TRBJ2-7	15	TGTGCCAGCAGCTTATCGTCCTCCGGGGCCTACGAGCAGTACTTC	CASSLSSSGAYEQYF
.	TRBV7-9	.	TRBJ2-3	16	TGTGCCAGCAGCTTAGGGCGGAGGCCACTGGAAGATACGCAGTATTTT	CASSLGRRPLEDTQYF
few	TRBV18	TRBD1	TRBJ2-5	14	TGTGCCAGCTCACAAAACAGGGGAGAAGAGACCCAGTACTTC	CASSQNRGEETQYF
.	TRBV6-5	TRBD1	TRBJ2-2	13	TGTGCCAGTCGACAGGGTCTCACCGGGGAGCTGTTTTTT	CASRQGLTGELFF
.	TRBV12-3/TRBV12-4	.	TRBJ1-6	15	TGTGCCAGCAGTTTGGGGGGCTCCTATAATTCACCCCTCCACTTT	CASSLGGSYNSPLHF
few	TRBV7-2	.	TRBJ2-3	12	TGTGCCAGCAGCTCCCAGAGGGATACGCAGTATTTT	CASSSQRDTQYF
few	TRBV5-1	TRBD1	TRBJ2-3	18	TGCGCCAGCAGCAGGGACAGGACCGAAATCCCCGGCACAGATACGCAGTATTTT	CASSRDRTEIPGTDTQYF